This record concerns one T cell receptor (beta chain) sequence. This clonotype was counted ten times or more. Its antigen remains unidentified. Base qualities were left out, and no much larger clone turns up one base away. From cysteine to phenylalanine, the CDR3 is 15 amino acids long. Just CDR3 DNA is preserved here, 45 bases in frame from base 1. The germline V gene supplies CDR1 KGHSH and CDR2 LQKENI. V drops 3 bases and J drops 0 bases, leaving 9 bases in between. This sample was sequenced with an Illumina HiSeq 2500. TCR beta libraries were prepared by quantitative 5'-RACE with molecular barcodes. In the paper's pipeline: A new computational method based on a probabilistic model of VDJ rearrangement was used to identify disease-linked TCR variants. TCRdb ran its own pipeline on the public reads, namely fastp trimming at Q25 and MiXCR clone calling, and kept in-frame beta chains. Entries that share a CDR3 protein sequence are merged under the most common genes and DNA. The V and J calls shown here were made by TCRdb, not taken from the authors' results. The sample table shows around 130,000 distinct CDR3 sequences, and 6.5% to 9% are seen once. More than 9% of the sample belongs to the ten largest clones.

The sample is drawn from a study of CD8 T cells in ankylosing spondylitis (dated by TCRdb to the late 2010s). The study in broad terms: To find TCR variants linked to disease, the study profiled T cell receptor beta repertoires in ankylosing spondylitis patients and healthy donors. Samples of peripheral blood were taken, and for ankylosing spondylitis patients, synovial fluid was collected as well. In total, the full study cohort was made up of roughly 110 healthy donors and approximately 27 ankylosing spondylitis patients.

The full study reports these points: The disease-linked clones showed a CD8+ phenotype and occurred at relatively low frequencies in peripheral blood. Blood from ankylosing spondylitis patients appeared to be characterized by a TCR beta motif composed of 7 to 9 highly homologous amino acid variants. The disease-linked clones were reported as significantly enriched in matched synovial fluid samples from ankylosing spondylitis patients. Some motif variants had previously been reported in the synovial fluid and blood of reactive arthritis patients, which suggests shared mechanisms of disease initiation.

The receptor was isolated from a male donor with ankylosing spondylitis or in good health (not recorded which). Specimen: blood, either unsorted or a sorted T cell fraction (not recorded which). The chain is assembled from TRBV18 and TRBJ1-5; the D segment cannot be called with confidence. CDR3 reads: CASSPVGDSNQPQHF. The DNA reads TGTGCCAGCTCACCGGTAGGTGATAGCAATCAGCCCCAGCATTTT.